These 7 T cell receptor beta chains came from one sample sequenced in a study of blood T cells in healthy people across ages (dated by TCRdb to between 2015 and 2016). Library preparation was by 5' RACE. Sequenced using an Illumina HiSeq 2500. A second PCR of roughly 7 to 12 cycles was performed with a sample-barcoded 5' primer and a J-beta primer mix. In TCRdb, the public reads were trimmed at Q25 with fastp and aligned with MiXCR, with productive beta chains retained. Each CDR3 protein appears once, grouped with its most common genes and DNA. The sample table lists fewer than 950,000 distinct CDR3 sequences, roughly 34% of them with a count of one. The biggest ten clones account for 10% to 15% of the sample. The sequenced sample consisted of blood. All receptors derive from a man between 18 and 35 years old in good health.

This chain joins TRBV4-3 and TRBJ2-3; no firm D call. Germline CDR1 LGHNA, CDR2 YSLEER. The CDR3 is made up of 16 amino acids. V lost 2 bases to trimming and J lost 1 base, with 13 bases between them. The chain's CDR3 is CASSQRTLQGTDTQYF. The CDR3 DNA follows: TGCGCCAGCAGCCAAAGGACCCTACAAGGCACAGATACGCAGTATTTT.

This chain uses TRBV7-8 with TRBJ1-1; 8 bases line up with TRBD1. Per the germline V gene, CDR1 is SGHVS and CDR2 is FQNEAQ. This CDR3 has 16 residues. V dropped 1 base and J dropped 0; count of bases not matched to a gene: 4. CDR3 in amino acids: CASSLGTGGMNTEAFF. In nucleotides, the CDR3 is TGTGCCAGCAGCTTAGGCACAGGGGGGATGAACACTGAAGCTTTCTTT.

This clonotype was seen more than once but under ten times. The V call is TRBV5-5, the J call TRBJ2-5, with 9 bases matching TRBD1. The germline gives CDR1 SGHKS, CDR2 YYEKEE (reference sequence). The V and J ends lost 4 bases and 3 bases, in that order; junction bases with no gene match: 7. The CDR3 extends over 15 amino acids. The CDR3 here is CASSPTGGYEETQYF. In DNA, the CDR3 is TGTGCCAGCAGCCCCACAGGGGGCTATGAAGAGACCCAGTACTTC. Drawing the rest from reference TRBV5-5 and TRBJ2-5, the complete variable domain is DAGVTQSPTHLIKTRGQQVTLRCSPISGHKSVSWYQQVLGQGPQFIFQYYEKEERGRGNFPDRFSARQFPNYSSELNVNALLLGDSALYLCASSPTGGYEETQYFGPGTRLLVL.

The rearrangement joins TRBV2 to TRBJ1-2; no clear D. V was pared by 5 bases and J by 7 bases, with 14 bases between. CDR1 and CDR2 from the germline V gene are SNHLY and FYNNEI. The CDR3 contains 13 residues. CDR3 nucleotides: TGTGCCAGCAGTCTTGGGGAGGGCAGTGGCTACACCTTC. Its translation is CASSLGEGSGYTF.

The rearrangement uses TRBV4-3 and TRBJ1-2; D unresolved. Germline V gives CDR1 LGHNA, CDR2 YSLEER. This CDR3 has 16 amino acids. Trimming cost V 3 bases and J 4 bases, with 18 bases left between them. The CDR3 here is CASSQGYNSYPYGYTF. The CDR3 DNA reads TGCGCCAGCAGCCAGGGTTATAACAGTTACCCCTATGGCTACACCTTC.

The V call is TRBV27, the J call TRBJ2-5, with 10 bases fitting TRBD1. Germline values: CDR1 MNHEY, CDR2 SMNVEV (reference sequence). J was trimmed by 1 base and V by 3 bases; bases with no gene match: 2. This CDR3 contains 15 residues. Here the CDR3 reads CASSFGTGAQETQYF. CDR3 sequence (DNA): TGTGCCAGCAGTTTCGGGACAGGGGCCCAAGAGACCCAGTACTTC.

This clonotype was seen a few times. This chain uses TRBV5-8 with TRBJ1-2; the D gene is possibly TRBD1 (5 bases). CDR1 is SGHTS, CDR2 YDEGEE, per germline. There are 12 residues in the CDR3. Trimming pared 4 bases from V and 4 bases from J, leaving 8 bases between. CDR3 DNA sequence: TGTGCCAGCAGCCGGACACCCTATGGCTACACCTTC. Protein: CASSRTPYGYTF.